This T cell receptor (beta chain) was recovered during a study of blood T cell repertoires in COVID-19. Study overall: Samples taken during acute and convalescent COVID-19 were collected in the United States, Italy and Spain. Sources were T cells, B-cell-depleted T cells, or PBMCs; the material itself was cDNA or gDNA.

Clones were read by immunoSEQ multiplex PCR, and TCRdb kept only the in-frame ones, dropping some. The sample has about 180,000 clones; 80% to 85% are singletons. CDR3 length: 15 amino acids. V trimming: 6 bases; J trimming: 4 bases; junction bases outside the gene matches: 10. Germline V gene sequence: CDR1 LNHDA, CDR2 SQIVND (reference sequence). There are a few counts of this clone. Sequenced: peripheral blood. The chain carries TRBV19 and TRBJ1-2, with TRBD1 matching over 8 bases. The clonotype originates from a woman of 80 years or more with COVID-19, enrolled during active disease. CDR3 sequence (DNA): TGTGCCAGTAGCTTCGCATCAGGGGGCGTCTATGGCTACACCTTC. This sequence encodes CASSFASGGVYGYTF.